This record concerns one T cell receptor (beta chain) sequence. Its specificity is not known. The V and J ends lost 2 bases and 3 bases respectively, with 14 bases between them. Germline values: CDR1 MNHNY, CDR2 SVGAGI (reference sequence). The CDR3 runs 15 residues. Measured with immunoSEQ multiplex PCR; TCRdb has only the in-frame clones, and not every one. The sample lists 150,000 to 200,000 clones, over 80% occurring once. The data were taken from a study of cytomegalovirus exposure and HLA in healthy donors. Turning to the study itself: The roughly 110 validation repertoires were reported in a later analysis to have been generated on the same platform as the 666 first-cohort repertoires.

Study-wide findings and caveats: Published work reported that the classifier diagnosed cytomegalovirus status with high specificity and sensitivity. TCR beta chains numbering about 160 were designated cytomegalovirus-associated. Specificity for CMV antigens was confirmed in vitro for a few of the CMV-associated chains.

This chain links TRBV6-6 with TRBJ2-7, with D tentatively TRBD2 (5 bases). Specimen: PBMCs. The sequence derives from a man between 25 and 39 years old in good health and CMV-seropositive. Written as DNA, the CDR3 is TGTGCCAGCAGTTACCTAGCTCAGGAGTACTACGAGCAGTACTTC. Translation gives CASSYLAQEYYEQYF.